Below, 14 T cell receptor beta chains from the same sample are listed, as sequenced in a study of T-cell reconstitution after alpha-beta-depleted transplantation in children. Preparation of the TCRbeta library was carried out with unique molecular identifiers. MiXCR, applied by TCRdb to the PCR reads, yields one record per CDR3 protein. The sample includes about 78,000 distinct CDR3 sequences, around 14% seen only once; the top ten take about 26%. The material was PBMCs, mostly from graft donor cells, obtained 180 days after TCRalphabeta/CD19-depleted stem cell transplant. The receptor source for this set is a male patient aged 2 to 10 who had a stem cell transplant for acute lymphoblastic leukemia, so the T cells may come from the graft donor.

In the case of this clonotype: This CDR3 fails to terminate in the conserved phenylalanine or tryptophan, so it likely reflects a read error. V is TRBV18 and J is TRBJ1-1; D is unresolved. Per germline, CDR1 KGHSH and CDR2 LQKENI. This CDR3 spans 13 amino acids. V gave up 2 bases and J gave up 3 bases, with 7 bases separating them. CDR3 amino acids: CASSPNRDTEAFL. CDR3 sequence (DNA): TGTGCCAGCTCACCAAACCGGGACACTGAAGCTTTCTTG.

This clonotype was counted only a few times. V is TRBV7-2 and J is TRBJ2-1; 7 nucleotides align to TRBD2. J lost 10 bases, V lost 3 bases, and 6 bases had no gene match. From germline, CDR1 is SGHTA and CDR2 FQGNSA. The CDR3 consists of 13 residues. This chain's CDR3 is CASSFFPAGEQFF. The CDR3 nucleotides are TGTGCCAGCAGCTTCTTCCCAGCGGGAGAGCAGTTCTTC.

The chain is built from TRBV27 and TRBJ1-4; D is undetermined. V was cut by 6 bases and J by 6 bases, with 11 bases left in between. This CDR3 region has 13 residues. The V gene's germline CDR1 is MNHEY and CDR2 SMNVEV (reference sequence). CDR3 loop: CASSQRRHEKLFF. The CDR3 DNA is TGTGCCAGCAGCCAGAGAAGGCATGAAAAACTGTTTTTT.

V usage is TRBV5-5 and J usage is TRBJ1-2; D is perhaps TRBD1 (5 bases). The CDR3 has 12 amino acids. The V end lost 0 bases, the J end lost 11 bases, and 11 bases lay between the germline ends. The germline gives CDR1 SGHKS, CDR2 YYEKEE (reference sequence). This CDR3 is CASSLVPQEYTF. The CDR3 DNA sequence: TGTGCCAGCAGCTTGGTCCCACAGGAATACACCTTC.

This clonotype showed up just a few times. The gene calls are TRBV20-1 and TRBJ2-5, with 15 positions matching TRBD2. Germline lookup yields CDR1 DFQATT and CDR2 SNEGSKA (reference sequence). After removal of 0 bases from V and 5 bases from J, the junction contained 1 base not matched to a gene. This CDR3 contains 15 residues. The DNA for the CDR3 is TGCAGTGCTAGAGACGGGACTAGCGGGGGGGAGACCCAGTACTTC. Its translation is CSARDGTSGGETQYF.

Here the CDR3 DNA reads TGTGCCAGCAGCTTAGCGTGGGGGCAGGGTGAGACCCAGTACTTC. This encodes CASSLAWGQGETQYF. This chain connects TRBV7-8 to TRBJ2-5; weak D call: TRBD1 (6 bases). Germline V CDR1 and CDR2: SGHVS, FQNEAQ. V gave up 0 bases and J gave up 5 bases, with 13 bases separating them. There are 15 residues in the CDR3.

This rearrangement joins TRBV5-1 to TRBJ2-5; D may correspond to TRBD1 or TRBD2 (6 bases each). Trimming took off 4 bases at V and 5 bases at J, with 18 bases between the two ends. The CDR3 spans 15 residues. From germline, CDR1 is SGHRS and CDR2 YFSETQ. CDR3 amino acids: CASSPGGGSLETQYF. The CDR3 DNA follows: TGCGCCAGCAGCCCTGGAGGGGGTTCTTTGGAGACCCAGTACTTC.

This clonotype was counted a few times. This sequence joins TRBV7-2 and TRBJ2-5; 8 bases agree with TRBD2. V gave up 2 bases and J gave up 1 base; unmatched junction bases: 3. CDR3 length equals 15 residues. Germline V CDR1 and CDR2: SGHTA, FQGNSA. CDR3 loop: CASSLQAGVQETQYF. The CDR3 coding sequence is TGTGCCAGCAGCTTACAAGCGGGGGTCCAAGAGACCCAGTACTTC.

There are a few counts of this clonotype. The V call is TRBV4-3, the J call TRBJ2-1; a possible D gene is TRBD2 (5 bases). The CDR3 has 15 amino acids. Trimming pared 1 base from V and 8 bases from J, leaving 15 bases between. CDR1 and CDR2 from the germline V gene are LGHNA and YSLEER. In DNA form, the CDR3 reads TGCGCCAGCAGCCAAGCGGACCGGACGAGGGATGAGCAGTTCTTC. It translates to CASSQADRTRDEQFF.

Only a few counts were recorded for this clonotype. V usage is TRBV28 and J usage is TRBJ2-3; D may be TRBD2 (5 bases). The CDR3 extends over 14 amino acids. CDR1 MDHEN and CDR2 SYDVKM come from the germline V gene. The V end lost 6 bases, the J end lost 2 bases, and 12 bases lay between the germline ends. CDR3 DNA sequence: TGTGCCAGCAGCCGGTGGACTTACACAGATACGCAGTATTTT. This codes for CASSRWTYTDTQYF.

This clonotype occurred a few times. The chain uses TRBV7-2 and TRBJ1-5, with D unclear. The CDR3 spans 14 residues. In germline, CDR1 is SGHTA, CDR2 FQGNSA. Trimming took off 4 bases at V and 0 bases at J, with 7 bases between the two ends. CDR3 loop: CASSSVYSNQPQHF. DNA for the CDR3: TGTGCCAGCAGCTCAGTATATAGCAATCAGCCCCAGCATTTT.

The rearrangement uses TRBV9 and TRBJ1-2, with D perhaps matching TRBD1 (5 bases). Germline CDR1 reads SGDLS; CDR2 reads YYNGEE. Trimming removed 4 bases from V and 7 bases from J, with 23 bases in between. The CDR3 spans 16 residues. The chain's CDR3 is CASSHAVTRRGIGYTF. CDR3 DNA: TGTGCCAGCAGCCACGCGGTCACGCGCCGGGGGATTGGCTACACCTTC.

This chain joins TRBV5-6 and TRBJ2-1; a possible D gene is TRBD1 (6 bases). The CDR3 spans 14 residues. The germline V gene has CDR1 SGHDT and CDR2 YYEEEE. The V end lost 2 bases, the J end lost 6 bases, and 12 bases lay between the germline ends. The CDR3 loop is CASSLIRGINEQFF. CDR3 sequence (DNA): TGTGCCAGCAGCTTAATCAGGGGAATCAATGAGCAGTTCTTC. The whole variable domain, filled in from reference TRBV5-6 and TRBJ2-1, reads DAGVTQSPTHLIKTRGQQVTLRCSPKSGHDTVSWYQQALGQGPQFIFQYYEEEERQRGNFPDRFSGHQFPNYSSELNVNALLLGDSALYLCASSLIRGINEQFFGPGTRLTVL.

The chain employs TRBV28 and TRBJ2-3; D not resolved. The CDR3 extends over 10 amino acids. CDR1 is MDHEN, CDR2 SYDVKM, per germline. V was clipped by 8 bases and J by 6 bases, with 6 bases between them. The CDR3 sequence is CASERDTQYF. CDR3 DNA: TGTGCCAGCGAACGGGATACGCAGTATTTT.